A selection of T cell receptor beta chains follows, all from one sample in a study of T cells in Graves' hyperthyroidism and ophthalmopathy. TCRdb passed the multiplex PCR reads through MiXCR, listing each CDR3 protein once. The sample contains hundreds of thousands of distinct CDR3 sequences, roughly 22% of which appear only once. The sample consisted of blood. All receptors come from a young man with Graves' ophthalmopathy. Both conserved end residues are part of each CDR3.

v_call: TRBV11-2
cdr3_aa: CASSPQGPRRLFF

v_call: TRBV12-3/TRBV12-4
cdr3_aa: CASSFWSGGDIQYF

v_call: TRBV20-1
cdr3_aa: CSANPFSYGYTF

v_call: TRBV13
cdr3_aa: CASSLGGYEQLF

v_call: TRBV5-1
cdr3_aa: CASKREMGNQPQHF

v_call: TRBV12-3/TRBV12-4
cdr3_aa: CASRPWGNRPTEAFF

v_call: TRBV12-3/TRBV12-4
cdr3_aa: CASSLGGGSFYEQYF

v_call: TRBV6-1
cdr3_aa: CASSYGEVGKNTEAFF

v_call: TRBV6-1
cdr3_aa: CASDRDSTYEQYF

v_call: TRBV5-1
cdr3_aa: CASSIGPVYGYTF

v_call: TRBV9
cdr3_aa: CASSPRTGTNEQYF

v_call: TRBV24-1
cdr3_aa: CATSDARNTEAFF

v_call: TRBV11-3
cdr3_aa: CASSSSGRGYNEQFF

v_call: TRBV12-3/TRBV12-4
cdr3_aa: CATAKGYTGELFF

v_call: TRBV2
cdr3_aa: CASSEAQALYEQYF

v_call: TRBV5-1
cdr3_aa: CASSTGGLANVYEQFF

v_call: TRBV5-1
cdr3_aa: CASTRDTGELFF

v_call: TRBV28
cdr3_aa: CASSSAGGQDTQYF

v_call: TRBV3-1
cdr3_aa: CASSFRGSGNTIYF

v_call: TRBV20-1
cdr3_aa: CSARVRAFPPNNEQFF

v_call: TRBV12-3/TRBV12-4
cdr3_aa: CASSFWETEAFF

v_call: TRBV7-2
cdr3_aa: CASSPASGRVADTQYF

v_call: TRBV11-3
cdr3_aa: CASSSWTGMMNTEAFF

v_call: TRBV28
cdr3_aa: CASSPYRASYEQYF

v_call: TRBV5-5
cdr3_aa: CASTNGQGDAFYEQYF

v_call: TRBV2
cdr3_aa: CASRSGTSTEKLFF

v_call: TRBV20-1
cdr3_aa: CSASTGGSGTRGEQFF

v_call: TRBV6-1
cdr3_aa: CASTRNNEQFF

v_call: TRBV28
cdr3_aa: CASRRTGLNTEAFF

v_call: TRBV28
cdr3_aa: CASSLYGQGRNQPQHF

v_call: TRBV5-8
cdr3_aa: CASRPRWDSYYEQYF

v_call: TRBV5-1
cdr3_aa: CASSLWARLSYNEQFF

v_call: TRBV6-1
cdr3_aa: CASSYGVGNEQFF

v_call: TRBV4-2
cdr3_aa: CASSQDQAGGRYNEQFF

v_call: TRBV29-1
cdr3_aa: CSVGTGGSNQPQHF

v_call: TRBV20-1
cdr3_aa: CSAPHNMDDYGYTF

v_call: TRBV18
cdr3_aa: CASSPNRGAQNEQFF

v_call: TRBV19
cdr3_aa: CASSIEAQRIGELFF

v_call: TRBV7-2
cdr3_aa: CASSLRWGSGTALGGVAKNIQYF

v_call: TRBV27
cdr3_aa: CASMVPGREQFF

v_call: TRBV19
cdr3_aa: CASSGGKLAGVSDEQFF

v_call: TRBV2
cdr3_aa: CASRGGGVANYGYTF

v_call: TRBV3-1
cdr3_aa: CASSFPGAREQYF

v_call: TRBV25-1
cdr3_aa: CASSKTGKLTEAFF

v_call: TRBV20-1
cdr3_aa: CSARGRLAGVRVYNEQFF

v_call: TRBV6-1
cdr3_aa: CASCPSGSETQYF

v_call: TRBV12-3/TRBV12-4
cdr3_aa: CASSSPGAGYEQYF

v_call: TRBV20-1
cdr3_aa: CSARPRGLGGSYNEQFF

v_call: TRBV30
cdr3_aa: CAWSGGQGASEQYF

v_call: TRBV7-6
cdr3_aa: CASSLALAGHNEQFF